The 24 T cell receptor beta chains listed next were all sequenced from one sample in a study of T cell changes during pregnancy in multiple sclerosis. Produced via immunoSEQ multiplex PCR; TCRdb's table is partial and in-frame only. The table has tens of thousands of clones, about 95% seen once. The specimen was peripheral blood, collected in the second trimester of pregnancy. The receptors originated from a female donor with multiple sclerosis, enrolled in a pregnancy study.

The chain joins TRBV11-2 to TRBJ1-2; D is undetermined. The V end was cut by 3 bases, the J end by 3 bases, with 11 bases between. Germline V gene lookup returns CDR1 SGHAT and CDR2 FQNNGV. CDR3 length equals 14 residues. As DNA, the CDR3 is TGTGCCAGCAGCTTTGGTGAGACTGACTATGGCTACACCTTC. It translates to CASSFGETDYGYTF.

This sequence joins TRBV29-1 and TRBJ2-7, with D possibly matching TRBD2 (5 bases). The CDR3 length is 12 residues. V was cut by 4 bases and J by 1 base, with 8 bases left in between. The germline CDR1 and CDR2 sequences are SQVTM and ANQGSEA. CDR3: CSVVGASYEQYF. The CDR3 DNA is TGCAGCGTTGTGGGAGCGTCCTACGAGCAGTACTTC.

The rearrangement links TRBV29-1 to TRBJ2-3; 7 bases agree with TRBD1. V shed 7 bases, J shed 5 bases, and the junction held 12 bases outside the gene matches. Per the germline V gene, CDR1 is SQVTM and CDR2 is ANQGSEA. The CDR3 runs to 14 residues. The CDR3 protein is CSAQGQGVEDTQYF. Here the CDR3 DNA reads TGCAGCGCCCAGGGCCAGGGGGTGGAAGATACGCAGTATTTT.

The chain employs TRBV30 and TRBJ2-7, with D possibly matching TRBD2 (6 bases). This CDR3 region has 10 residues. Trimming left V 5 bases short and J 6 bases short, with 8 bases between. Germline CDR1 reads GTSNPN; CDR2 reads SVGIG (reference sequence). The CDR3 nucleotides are TGTGCCTGGGGAGGGTTCGAGCAGTACTTC. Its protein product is CAWGGFEQYF.

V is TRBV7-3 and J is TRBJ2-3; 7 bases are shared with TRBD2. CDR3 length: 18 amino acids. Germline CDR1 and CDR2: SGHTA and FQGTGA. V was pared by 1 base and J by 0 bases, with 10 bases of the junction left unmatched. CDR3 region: CASSLKREDLSSTDTQYF. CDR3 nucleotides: TGTGCCAGCAGCTTAAAACGGGAGGACCTTTCTAGCACAGATACGCAGTATTTT.

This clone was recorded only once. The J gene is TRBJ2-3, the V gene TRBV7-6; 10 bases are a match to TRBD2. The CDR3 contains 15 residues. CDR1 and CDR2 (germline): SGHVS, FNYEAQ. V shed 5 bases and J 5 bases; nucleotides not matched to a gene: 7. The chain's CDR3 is CASSPAGGRVDTQYF. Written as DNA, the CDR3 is TGTGCCAGCAGCCCAGCGGGAGGGCGGGTAGATACGCAGTATTTT. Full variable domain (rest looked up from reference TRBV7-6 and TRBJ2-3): GAGVSQSPRYKVTKRGQDVALRCDPISGHVSLYWYRQALGQGPEFLTYFNYEAQQDKSGLPNDRFSAERPEGSISTLTIQRTEQRDSAMYRCASSPAGGRVDTQYFGPGTRLTVL.

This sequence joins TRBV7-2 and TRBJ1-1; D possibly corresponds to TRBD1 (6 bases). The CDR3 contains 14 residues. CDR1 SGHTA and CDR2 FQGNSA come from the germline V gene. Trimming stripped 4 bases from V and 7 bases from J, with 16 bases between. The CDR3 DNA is TGTGCCAGCAGCTACCGCAGGGGAAGATTTGAAGCTTTCTTT. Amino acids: CASSYRRGRFEAFF.

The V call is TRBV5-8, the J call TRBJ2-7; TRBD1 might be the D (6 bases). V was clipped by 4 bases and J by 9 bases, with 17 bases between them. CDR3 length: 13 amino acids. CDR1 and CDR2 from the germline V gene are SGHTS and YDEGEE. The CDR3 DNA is TGTGCCAGCAGCAGTCAGGGAGTAGGGGGGCAGTACTTC. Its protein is CASSSQGVGGQYF.

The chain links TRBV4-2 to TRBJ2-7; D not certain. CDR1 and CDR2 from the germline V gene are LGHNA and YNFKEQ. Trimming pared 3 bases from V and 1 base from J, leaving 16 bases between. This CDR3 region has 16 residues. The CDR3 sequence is CASSHVQPSGSYEQYF. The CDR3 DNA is TGTGCCAGCAGCCACGTCCAACCCTCGGGTTCCTACGAGCAGTACTTC.

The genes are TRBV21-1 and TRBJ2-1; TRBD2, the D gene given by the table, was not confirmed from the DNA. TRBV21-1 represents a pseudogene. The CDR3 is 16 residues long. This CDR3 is CASRSRSGQSYNEQFF. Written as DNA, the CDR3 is TGTGCCAGCAGGTCTAGAAGCGGGCAAAGCTACAATGAGCAGTTCTTC.

CDR3 amino acids: CASSPGQGGDGYTF. The CDR3 nucleotides read TGCGCCAGCAGCCCCGGACAGGGGGGAGATGGCTACACCTTC. This chain connects TRBV5-1 to TRBJ1-2; 10 bases are shared with TRBD1. The V gene's germline CDR1 is SGHRS and CDR2 YFSETQ. V lost 4 bases, J lost 6 bases, and 6 bases stayed unmatched. CDR3 length equals 14 residues.

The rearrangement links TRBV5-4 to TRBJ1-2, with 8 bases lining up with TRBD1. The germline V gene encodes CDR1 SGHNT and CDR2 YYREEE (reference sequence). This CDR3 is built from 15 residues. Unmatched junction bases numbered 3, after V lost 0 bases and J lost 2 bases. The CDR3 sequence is CASSLGQGLNYGYTF. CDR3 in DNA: TGTGCCAGCAGCTTGGGACAGGGGCTGAACTATGGCTACACCTTC.

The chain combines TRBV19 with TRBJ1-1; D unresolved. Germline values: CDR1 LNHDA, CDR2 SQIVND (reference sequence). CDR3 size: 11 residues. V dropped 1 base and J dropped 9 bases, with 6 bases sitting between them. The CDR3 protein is CASSIGNKAFF. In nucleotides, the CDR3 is TGTGCCAGTAGTATAGGCAACAAAGCTTTCTTT.

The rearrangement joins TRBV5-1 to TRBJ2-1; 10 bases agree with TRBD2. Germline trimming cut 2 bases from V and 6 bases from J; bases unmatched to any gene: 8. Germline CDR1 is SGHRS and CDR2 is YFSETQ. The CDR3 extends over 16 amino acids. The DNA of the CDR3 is TGCGCCAGCAGCTTCGAAAGTTCTAGCGGGAGCAATGAGCAGTTCTTC. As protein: CASSFESSSGSNEQFF.

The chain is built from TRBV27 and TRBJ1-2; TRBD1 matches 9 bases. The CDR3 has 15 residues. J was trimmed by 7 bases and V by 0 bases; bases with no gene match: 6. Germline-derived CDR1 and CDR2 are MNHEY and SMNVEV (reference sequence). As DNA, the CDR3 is TGTGCCAGCAGTTTATCGGGACAGGGTATCTTTGGCTACACCTTC. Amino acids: CASSLSGQGIFGYTF.

CDR3 in amino acids: CASRPPGQGEGTQYF. The CDR3 region has the DNA TGTGCCAGCAGGCCACCGGGACAGGGGGAAGGGACCCAGTACTTC. V and J are TRBV5-4 and TRBJ2-5; 11 nucleotides align to TRBD1. CDR3 size: 15 residues. Germline loops: CDR1 SGHNT, CDR2 YYREEE (reference sequence). The ends lost 5 bases at V and 7 bases at J; junction bases unmatched: 10.

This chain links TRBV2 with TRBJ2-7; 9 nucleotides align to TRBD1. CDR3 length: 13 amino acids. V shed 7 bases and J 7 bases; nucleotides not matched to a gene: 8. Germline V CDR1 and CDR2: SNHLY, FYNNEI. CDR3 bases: TGTGCCAGCAAGGGGGACAGGGTCTGGGAGCAGTACTTC. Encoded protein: CASKGDRVWEQYF.

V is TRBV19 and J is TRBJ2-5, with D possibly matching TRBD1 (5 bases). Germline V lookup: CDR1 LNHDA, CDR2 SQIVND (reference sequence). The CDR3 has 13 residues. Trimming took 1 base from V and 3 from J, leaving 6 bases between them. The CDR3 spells CASSIVTEETQYF. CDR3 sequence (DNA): TGTGCCAGTAGTATAGTGACAGAAGAGACCCAGTACTTC.

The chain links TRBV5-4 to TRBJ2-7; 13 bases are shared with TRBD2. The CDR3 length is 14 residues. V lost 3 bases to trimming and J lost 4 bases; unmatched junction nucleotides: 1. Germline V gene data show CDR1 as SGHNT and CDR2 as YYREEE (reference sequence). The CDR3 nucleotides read TGTGCCAGCAGCTGGACTAGCGGGGGTTACGAGCAGTACTTC. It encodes CASSWTSGGYEQYF.

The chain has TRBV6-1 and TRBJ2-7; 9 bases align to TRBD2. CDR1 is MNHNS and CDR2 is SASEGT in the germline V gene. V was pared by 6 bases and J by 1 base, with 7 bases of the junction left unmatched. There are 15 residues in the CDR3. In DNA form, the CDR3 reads TGTGCCAGCAGACCTCTAGCGGGGAGGTCCTACGAGCAGTACTTC. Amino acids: CASRPLAGRSYEQYF.

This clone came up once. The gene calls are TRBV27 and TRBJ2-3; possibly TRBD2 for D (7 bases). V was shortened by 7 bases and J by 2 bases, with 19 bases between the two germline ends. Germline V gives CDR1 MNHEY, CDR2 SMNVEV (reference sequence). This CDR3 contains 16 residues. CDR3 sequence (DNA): TGTGCCAGCAAGCGGGGAAACAGGGCTTACACAGATACGCAGTATTTT. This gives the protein CASKRGNRAYTDTQYF.

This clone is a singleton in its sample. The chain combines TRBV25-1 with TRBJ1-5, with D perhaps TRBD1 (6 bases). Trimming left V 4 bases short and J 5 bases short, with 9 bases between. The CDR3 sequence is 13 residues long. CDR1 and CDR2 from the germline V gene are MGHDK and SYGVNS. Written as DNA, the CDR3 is TGTGCCAGCAGTGCGGACAGCTATCAGCCCCAGCATTTT. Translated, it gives CASSADSYQPQHF.

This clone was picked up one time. CDR3: CASSSGQGAVNTEAFF. CDR3 sequence (DNA): TGCGCCAGCAGCTCTGGACAGGGGGCTGTTAACACTGAAGCTTTCTTT. The V and J genes are TRBV5-1 and TRBJ1-1, with 11 bases matching TRBD1. From germline, CDR1 is SGHRS and CDR2 YFSETQ. V gave up 3 bases and J gave up 2 bases; unmatched junction bases: 6. The CDR3 loop spans 16 amino acids.

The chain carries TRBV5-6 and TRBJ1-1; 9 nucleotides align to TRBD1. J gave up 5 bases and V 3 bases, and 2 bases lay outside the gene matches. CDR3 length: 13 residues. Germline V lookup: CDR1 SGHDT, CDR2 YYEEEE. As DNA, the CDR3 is TGTGCCAGCAGCTATGGACAGGGGACTGAAGCTTTCTTT. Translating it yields CASSYGQGTEAFF.